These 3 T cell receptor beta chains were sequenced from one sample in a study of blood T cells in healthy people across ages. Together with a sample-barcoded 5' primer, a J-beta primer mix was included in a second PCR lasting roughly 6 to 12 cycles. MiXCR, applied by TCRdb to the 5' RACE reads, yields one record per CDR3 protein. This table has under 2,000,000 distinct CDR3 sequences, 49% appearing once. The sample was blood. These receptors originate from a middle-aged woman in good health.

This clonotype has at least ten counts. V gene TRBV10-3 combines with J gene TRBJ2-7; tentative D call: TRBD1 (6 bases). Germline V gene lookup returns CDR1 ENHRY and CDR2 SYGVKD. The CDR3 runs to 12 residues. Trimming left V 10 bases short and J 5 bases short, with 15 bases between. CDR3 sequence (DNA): TGTGCCACCAAATCAGGGGTCGACGAGCAGTACTTC. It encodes CATKSGVDEQYF.

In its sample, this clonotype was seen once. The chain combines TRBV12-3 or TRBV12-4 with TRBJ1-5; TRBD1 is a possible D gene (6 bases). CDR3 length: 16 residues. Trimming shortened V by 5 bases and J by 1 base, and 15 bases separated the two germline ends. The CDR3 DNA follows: TGTGCCAGCAGTCAAAGGGGGACACAAAGCAATCAGCCCCAGCATTTT. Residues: CASSQRGTQSNQPQHF.

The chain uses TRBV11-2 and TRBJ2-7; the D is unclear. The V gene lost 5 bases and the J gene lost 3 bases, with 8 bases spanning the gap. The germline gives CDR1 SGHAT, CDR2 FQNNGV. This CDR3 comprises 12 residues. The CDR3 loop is CASSHENYEQYF. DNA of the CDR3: TGTGCCAGCAGCCATGAGAACTACGAGCAGTACTTC.